These 8 T cell receptor beta chains came from one sample sequenced in a study of blood T cells in healthy people across ages. PCR was performed a second time for roughly 6 to 12 cycles using a sample-barcoded 5' primer and a J-beta primer mix. Using its own MiXCR run on the 5' RACE reads, TCRdb lists one record per CDR3 protein. The sample lists some 890,000 distinct CDR3 sequences, 25% to 30% occurring once. This sample also belongs to another study, concerning T cells of mothers and their children.

The material sequenced was blood. The source is a woman aged 40 to 55 in good health.

This clonotype was observed at least ten times. The chain couples TRBV13 to TRBJ2-7; D may be TRBD1 (6 bases). Trimming shortened V by 5 bases and J by 2 bases, and 13 bases separated the two germline ends. CDR1 is PRHDT, CDR2 FYEKMQ, per germline (reference sequence). The CDR3 length is 14 residues. The CDR3 sequence: CASSPGQSTYEQYF. CDR3 coding DNA: TGTGCCAGCAGCCCCGGACAGAGCACCTACGAGCAGTACTTC.

This clonotype was observed a handful of times. The J gene is TRBJ1-1, the V gene TRBV29-1; TRBD1 matches 7 bases. The CDR3 loop spans 14 amino acids. The germline V gene encodes CDR1 SQVTM and CDR2 ANQGSEA. With 6 bases clipped from V and 1 base from J, the junction kept 8 bases outside the gene matches. DNA of the CDR3: TGCAGCGTAGCCGCCGGGACAGAGAACACTGAAGCTTTCTTT. Translated: CSVAAGTENTEAFF.

This clonotype was recorded at least ten times. This sequence joins TRBV7-2 and TRBJ2-7, with D maybe TRBD2 (6 bases). The V gene lost 0 bases and the J gene lost 0 bases, with 12 bases spanning the gap. Germline CDR1 is SGHTA and CDR2 is FQGNSA. This CDR3 is 16 amino acids long. The DNA of the CDR3 is TGTGCCAGCAGCTTAGCGATTGGGGGGAGCTCCTACGAGCAGTACTTC. Translation gives CASSLAIGGSSYEQYF.

V usage is TRBV20-1 and J usage is TRBJ1-1; D is perhaps TRBD1 (6 bases). The V and J ends lost 4 bases and 5 bases respectively, with 17 bases between them. CDR3 length: 14 amino acids. Germline V gene lookup returns CDR1 DFQATT and CDR2 SNEGSKA (reference sequence). CDR3 DNA sequence: TGCAGTGCTACAAGAGGTCGCCAGGGGACTGAAGCTTTCTTT. As protein: CSATRGRQGTEAFF.

V gene TRBV6-2 or TRBV6-3 combines with J gene TRBJ1-5, with 7 bases aligning to TRBD1. With 6 bases clipped from V and 4 bases from J, the junction kept 9 bases outside the gene matches. The CDR3 is 15 amino acids. CDR1 is MNHEY and CDR2 is SVGEGT in the germline V gene. CDR3 amino acids: CASRLLDRENQPQHF. CDR3 nucleotides: TGTGCCAGCAGACTCCTCGACAGGGAAAATCAGCCCCAGCATTTT.

In this sample, this clonotype turned up a few times. The chain couples TRBV5-1 to TRBJ2-7; perhaps TRBD1 as D (6 bases). The V end lost 1 base, the J end lost 0 bases, and 11 bases lay between the germline ends. The CDR3 runs 15 residues. Germline assignment: CDR1 SGHRS and CDR2 YFSETQ. CDR3 amino acids: CASSLPGDSSYEQYF. The CDR3 region has the DNA TGCGCCAGCAGCTTGCCAGGGGATAGCTCCTACGAGCAGTACTTC. The full variable domain, in which reference TRBV5-1 and TRBJ2-7 provide the parts outside the CDR3, is KAGVTQTPRYLIKTRGQQVTLSCSPISGHRSVSWYQQTPGQGLQFLFEYFSETQRNKGNFPGRFSGRQFSNSRSEMNVSTLELGDSALYLCASSLPGDSSYEQYFGPGTRLTVT.

The gene calls are TRBV15 and TRBJ2-1; 8 bases are a match to TRBD2. Germline V CDR1 and CDR2: LNHNV, YYDKDF (reference sequence). Trimming removed 3 bases from V and 3 bases from J; junction bases left unmatched: 4. The length of the CDR3 is 15 residues. This chain's CDR3 is CATSSVSGNYNEQFF. The CDR3 region has the DNA TGTGCCACCAGCAGTGTTAGCGGGAACTACAATGAGCAGTTCTTC.

The chain combines TRBV30 with TRBJ2-7; 7 positions agree with TRBD1. Trimming took 1 base from V and 2 from J; bases not matched to a gene: 5. Germline-derived CDR1 and CDR2 are GTSNPN and SVGIG (reference sequence). This CDR3 is built from 14 residues. CDR3 in DNA: TGTGCCTGGAGTGCGGGACAGCATCCCTACGAGCAGTACTTC. It codes for CAWSAGQHPYEQYF.